This T cell receptor beta chain derives from a study of chemoradiotherapy in HPV16-positive cancers. Overall study context: A couple of HPV16-positive patients' cells yielded candidate HPV-specific clones and common motifs.

Study-wide results and caveats: Non-HPV-specific T cells did not expand in tumors during treatment, whereas candidate HPV-specific clones and E7-related motifs did.

Measured with immunoSEQ multiplex PCR; TCRdb has only the in-frame clones, and not every one. The sample lists tens of thousands of clones, about 92% occurring once. The V gene's germline CDR1 is SGHDT and CDR2 YYEEEE. The V end lost 0 bases, the J end lost 7 bases, and 5 bases lay between the germline ends. This CDR3 region has 12 residues. This clone was picked up a small number of times. What it binds is not known. This receptor was obtained from a human donor with HPV-associated anogenital cancer. V is TRBV5-6 and J is TRBJ2-1; D gene unclear. The sequenced sample was blood, obtained from a patient who underwent chemoradiotherapy. The CDR3 is CASSLVRNEQFF. CDR3 in DNA: TGTGCCAGCAGCTTGGTGCGGAATGAGCAGTTCTTC.